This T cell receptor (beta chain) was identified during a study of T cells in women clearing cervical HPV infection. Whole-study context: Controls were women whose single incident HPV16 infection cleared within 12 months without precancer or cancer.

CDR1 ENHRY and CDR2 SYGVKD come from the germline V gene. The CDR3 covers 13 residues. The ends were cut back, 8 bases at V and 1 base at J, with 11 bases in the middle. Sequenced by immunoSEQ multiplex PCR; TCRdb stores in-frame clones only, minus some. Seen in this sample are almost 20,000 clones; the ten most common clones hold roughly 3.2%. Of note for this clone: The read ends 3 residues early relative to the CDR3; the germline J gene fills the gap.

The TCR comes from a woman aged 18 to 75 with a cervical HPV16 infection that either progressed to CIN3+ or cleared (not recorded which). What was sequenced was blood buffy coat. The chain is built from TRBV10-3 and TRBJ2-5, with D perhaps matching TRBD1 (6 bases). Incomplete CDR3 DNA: TGTGCCATCGGCCGGGACACCCAAGAGACC. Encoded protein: CAIGRDTQET. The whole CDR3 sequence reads CAIGRDTQETQYF.